Below, 24 T cell receptor beta chains from the same sample are listed, as sequenced in a study of blood T cell repertoires in COVID-19 (dated by TCRdb to 2020 to 2021). Library preparation used the immunoSEQ multiplex PCR assay. TCRdb's version of the immuneACCESS table is confined to in-frame rearrangements and falls short of the full clone set. An unresolved V gene accounts for under half of the shortfall where checked; the remainder is of unknown origin. A total of about 150,000 clones appear in this sample, around 90% of them only once. The ten most abundant clones make up 3.5% to 4.5% of the sample. The material sequenced was PBMCs or T cells enriched from blood (not recorded which). These TCRs come from a woman aged 40-49 years who had been exposed to COVID-19.

This chain joins TRBV19 and TRBJ1-4; D may be TRBD1 (6 bases). The CDR3 spans 15 residues. Germline values: CDR1 LNHDA, CDR2 SQIVND (reference sequence). Deletions cut 6 bases from V and 3 bases from J, with 14 bases between. For the CDR3, the DNA is TGTGCCAGTAGAGGATTACAGGGTGCTAATGAAAAACTGTTTTTT. This sequence encodes CASRGLQGANEKLFF.

The chain combines TRBV2 with TRBJ1-5, with D unresolved. Germline V gene data show CDR1 as SNHLY and CDR2 as FYNNEI. This CDR3 comprises 13 residues. Trimming pared 7 bases from V and 2 bases from J, leaving 9 bases between. The CDR3 sequence: CASTLGGNQPQHF. CDR3 nucleotides: TGTGCCAGCACCCTCGGGGGCAATCAGCCCCAGCATTTT. Variable domain in full (rest from reference TRBV2 and TRBJ1-5): EPEVTQTPSHQVTQMGQEVILRCVPISNHLYFYWYRQILGQKVEFLVSFYNNEISEKSEIFDDQFSVERPDGSNFTLKIRSTKLEDSAMYFCASTLGGNQPQHFGDGTRLSIL.

The CDR3: CAISESNGGGEAFF. The CDR3 DNA sequence: TGTGCCATCAGTGAGTCGAATGGGGGAGGTGAAGCTTTCTTT. The rearrangement uses TRBV10-3 and TRBJ1-1, with D perhaps matching TRBD1 (5 bases). V was clipped by 0 bases and J by 7 bases, with 12 bases between them. Germline V gene data show CDR1 as ENHRY and CDR2 as SYGVKD. The CDR3 is made up of 14 amino acids.

The chain couples TRBV27 to TRBJ1-4; the D gene is possibly TRBD1 (6 bases). The CDR3 totals 14 residues. Deletions cut 7 bases from V and 3 bases from J, with 12 bases between. Germline lookup yields CDR1 MNHEY and CDR2 SMNVEV (reference sequence). CDR3 in amino acids: CASKEGTSNEKLFF. The DNA of the CDR3 is TGTGCCAGCAAGGAAGGGACATCTAATGAAAAACTGTTTTTT. The complete variable domain, with remaining parts taken from reference TRBV27 and TRBJ1-4, reads EAQVTQNPRYLITVTGKKLTVTCSQNMNHEYMSWYRQDPGLGLRQIYYSMNVEVTDKGDVPEGYKVSRKEKRNFPLILESPSPNQTSLYFCASKEGTSNEKLFFGSGTQLSVL.

CDR3 region: CASSGASPRDTEAFF. In DNA form, the CDR3 reads TGTGCCAGCAGCGGGGCGTCCCCCAGGGACACTGAAGCTTTCTTT. The chain has TRBV9 and TRBJ1-1, with D possibly being TRBD1 (5 bases). V dropped 3 bases and J dropped 3 bases, with 15 bases sitting between them. Germline loops: CDR1 SGDLS, CDR2 YYNGEE. The CDR3 totals 15 residues. Looking up the rest from reference TRBV9 and TRBJ1-1 gives the full variable domain: DSGVTQTPKHLITATGQRVTLRCSPRSGDLSVYWYQQSLDQGLQFLIQYYNGEERAKGNILERFSAQQFPDLHSELNLSSLELGDSALYFCASSGASPRDTEAFFGQGTRLTVV.

The V gene is TRBV5-1, the J gene TRBJ2-2, with D maybe TRBD1 (6 bases). V lost 2 bases to trimming and J lost 5 bases, with 10 bases between them. Germline CDR1 and CDR2: SGHRS and YFSETQ. The CDR3 is 14 amino acids. The CDR3 region has the DNA TGCGCCAGCAGCTTAACAGGGTGGACCGGGGAGCTGTTTTTT. This translates into CASSLTGWTGELFF. The complete variable domain, with remaining parts taken from reference TRBV5-1 and TRBJ2-2, reads KAGVTQTPRYLIKTRGQQVTLSCSPISGHRSVSWYQQTPGQGLQFLFEYFSETQRNKGNFPGRFSGRQFSNSRSEMNVSTLELGDSALYLCASSLTGWTGELFFGEGSRLTVL.

V gene TRBV4-1 combines with J gene TRBJ2-3; a weak D match, TRBD2 (6 bases). The CDR3 contains 14 residues. In germline, CDR1 is MGHRA, CDR2 YSYEKL. Deletions cut 9 bases from V and 2 bases from J, with 15 bases between. CDR3 loop: CASRFGGITDTQYF. Written as DNA, the CDR3 is TGCGCCAGTCGGTTTGGCGGGATCACAGATACGCAGTATTTT.

J is TRBJ1-2 and V is TRBV7-8; 7 nucleotides match TRBD1. The CDR3 contains 14 residues. The trim removed 2 bases at V and 4 bases at J, leaving 4 bases unmatched. The germline CDR1 and CDR2 sequences are SGHVS and FQNEAQ. CDR3 sequence: CASSLLTGTYGYTF. For the CDR3, the DNA is TGTGCCAGCAGCTTATTGACAGGGACCTATGGCTACACCTTC.

The chain combines TRBV27 with TRBJ1-1; TRBD1 agrees at 7 bases. The V gene end was trimmed by 3 bases and the J gene end by 8 bases; junction bases not matched to a gene: 9. Germline CDR1 is MNHEY and CDR2 is SMNVEV (reference sequence). The CDR3 runs 14 residues. Here the CDR3 reads CASSLGFRDREAFF. CDR3 sequence (DNA): TGTGCCAGCAGTTTGGGGTTCCGGGACAGAGAAGCTTTCTTT.

The chain links TRBV2 to TRBJ1-4, with D possibly being TRBD1 (5 bases). The V end was cut by 10 bases, the J end by 1 base, with 13 bases between. Germline V gene sequence: CDR1 SNHLY, CDR2 FYNNEI. CDR3 length equals 14 residues. This CDR3 is CATTRAGTNEKLFF. For the CDR3, the DNA is TGTGCCACAACCAGGGCCGGAACTAATGAAAAACTGTTTTTT.

The V gene is TRBV4-1, the J gene TRBJ2-7, with TRBD1 matching 9 bases. Germline CDR1 MGHRA, CDR2 YSYEKL. The CDR3 extends over 14 amino acids. V was pared by 3 bases and J by 7 bases, with 7 bases of the junction left unmatched. The CDR3 loop is CASSHASGQGEQYF. Written as DNA, the CDR3 is TGCGCCAGCAGCCATGCATCCGGACAGGGGGAGCAGTACTTC.

V is TRBV7-9 and J is TRBJ2-7; TRBD1 matches at 9 bases. Losses at the gene ends were 4 bases for V and 1 base for J; bases not matched to a gene: 8. Germline lookup yields CDR1 SEHNR and CDR2 FQNEAQ (reference sequence). The CDR3 covers 16 residues. This CDR3 is CASSSPRDRESYEQYF. As DNA, the CDR3 is TGTGCCAGCAGCTCACCCCGGGACAGGGAGTCCTACGAGCAGTACTTC. The full variable domain, completed using reference TRBV7-9 and TRBJ2-7, is DTGVSQNPRHKITKRGQNVTFRCDPISEHNRLYWYRQTLGQGPEFLTYFQNEAQLEKSRLLSDRFSAERPKGSFSTLEIQRTEQGDSAMYLCASSSPRDRESYEQYFGPGTRLTVT.

CDR3 sequence: CASSPASGGSSYEQYF. CDR3 nucleotide sequence: TGCGCCAGCAGCCCCGCTAGCGGGGGGAGCTCCTACGAGCAGTACTTC. The chain links TRBV5-1 to TRBJ2-7; 11 bases agree with TRBD2. The CDR3 covers 16 residues. Looked up from germline, CDR1 is SGHRS and CDR2 is YFSETQ. The V and J ends lost 4 bases and 0 bases, in that order; junction bases with no gene match: 6.

The gene calls are TRBV7-2 and TRBJ2-2; TRBD2 matches at 13 bases. With V trimmed by 4 bases and J by 5 bases, 7 bases remained unmatched. The CDR3 runs to 17 residues. Germline V gene lookup returns CDR1 SGHTA and CDR2 FQGNSA. CDR3 DNA sequence: TGTGCCAGCAGCTCCCCACCGGGACTAGCGGGAACCGGGGAGCTGTTTTTT. It yields the protein CASSSPPGLAGTGELFF. Full variable domain (rest looked up from reference TRBV7-2 and TRBJ2-2): GAGVSQSPSNKVTEKGKDVELRCDPISGHTALYWYRQSLGQGLEFLIYFQGNSAPDKSGLPSDRFSAERTGGSVSTLTIQRTQQEDSAVYLCASSSPPGLAGTGELFFGEGSRLTVL.

The J gene is TRBJ1-3, the V gene TRBV19, with D hard to call. Germline CDR1 and CDR2: LNHDA and SQIVND (reference sequence). The CDR3 spans 15 residues. Trimming pared 3 bases from V and 1 base from J, leaving 10 bases between. CDR3 residues: CASSIQGRSGNTIYF. In nucleotides, the CDR3 is TGTGCCAGTAGTATTCAAGGGAGATCTGGAAACACCATATATTTT.

As DNA, the CDR3 is TGTGCCAGCAGTTTACAGCCGGGTCGACCCCAGCATTTT. The encoded protein is CASSLQPGRPQHF. The genes are TRBV27 and TRBJ1-5; D gene uncertain. The CDR3 consists of 13 residues. Trimming stripped 2 bases from V and 10 bases from J, with 12 bases between. The germline V gene encodes CDR1 MNHEY and CDR2 SMNVEV (reference sequence).

The count of this clone is one. The chain uses TRBV7-2 and TRBJ2-1; D uncertain. The CDR3 is made up of 14 amino acids. The germline V gene encodes CDR1 SGHTA and CDR2 FQGNSA. V was shortened by 5 bases and J by 5 bases, with 13 bases between the two germline ends. The chain's CDR3 is CASSRIGTDNEQFF. The CDR3 DNA reads TGTGCCAGCAGCCGTATTGGAACAGACAATGAGCAGTTCTTC.

The chain combines TRBV21-1 with TRBJ2-1; TRBD1 was called by the table and not checked on the DNA. TRBV21-1 counts as a pseudogene. The length of the CDR3 is 14 residues. CDR3 protein: CASSQGQGNNEQFF. In nucleotides, the CDR3 is TGTGCCAGCAGTCAGGGACAGGGAAATAATGAGCAGTTCTTC.

This clone was seen once. The V and J genes are TRBV3-1 (or the pseudogene TRBV3-2) and TRBJ2-7; 9 nucleotides align to TRBD1. V was clipped by 4 bases and J by 0 bases; unmatched bases: 4. The CDR3 runs to 15 residues. CDR1 LGHDT and CDR2 YNNKEL come from the germline V gene (reference sequence). CDR3: CASSRETGGSYEQYF. CDR3 DNA sequence: TGTGCCAGCAGCCGAGAGACAGGGGGCTCCTACGAGCAGTACTTC.

The DNA for the CDR3 is TGTGCCAGCAGTACCCTCAGACAGGGAACCTACGGCTACACCTTC. Amino acids: CASSTLRQGTYGYTF. The rearrangement links TRBV6-2 or TRBV6-3 to TRBJ1-2, with TRBD1 matching over 7 bases. V was pared by 5 bases and J by 8 bases, with 14 bases of the junction left unmatched. The germline V gene has CDR1 MNHEY and CDR2 SVGEGT. This CDR3 spans 15 amino acids.

The chain carries TRBV5-1 and TRBJ1-3, with 10 bases identical to TRBD1. V shed 4 bases and J 7 bases; nucleotides not matched to a gene: 2. The germline V gene has CDR1 SGHRS and CDR2 YFSETQ. The CDR3 has 13 amino acids. The CDR3 reads CASSRTGGNTIYF. The CDR3, as DNA: TGCGCCAGCAGCAGGACAGGGGGTAACACCATATATTTT.

V is TRBV28 and J is TRBJ1-1; 7 bases match TRBD1. The CDR3 is 15 amino acids. With V trimmed by 4 bases and J by 4 bases, 9 bases remained unmatched. CDR1 is MDHEN, CDR2 SYDVKM, per germline. CDR3: CASSSPGRGVTEAFF. The CDR3 region has the DNA TGTGCCAGCAGTTCCCCCGGCAGGGGGGTCACTGAAGCTTTCTTT. The entire variable domain, with the rest obtained from reference TRBV28 and TRBJ1-1, is as follows: DVKVTQSSRYLVKRTGEKVFLECVQDMDHENMFWYRQDPGLGLRLIYFSYDVKMKEKGDIPEGYSVSREKKERFSLILESASTNQTSMYLCASSSPGRGVTEAFFGQGTRLTVV.

This clone came up once. The CDR3 reads CASSTRTGIQYNEQFF. DNA for the CDR3: TGTGCCAGCAGTACCAGAACCGGGATTCAATACAATGAGCAGTTCTTC. The V call is TRBV6-6, the J call TRBJ2-1, with D possibly TRBD2 on 5 matching bases. Germline values: CDR1 MNHNY, CDR2 SVGAGI (reference sequence). The CDR3 loop spans 16 amino acids. Trimming took off 5 bases at V and 4 bases at J, with 18 bases between the two ends.

Notes on this clone: The identical CDR3 is also encoded by other nucleotide sequences in the sample. The chain couples TRBV11-1 to TRBJ1-4; TRBD1 agrees at 7 bases. The ends lost 5 bases at V and 0 bases at J; junction bases unmatched: 6. The V gene's germline CDR1 is SGHAT and CDR2 FQDESV (reference sequence). The CDR3 contains 16 residues. This CDR3 reads CASSPGQTATNEKLFF. CDR3 DNA sequence: TGTGCCAGCAGCCCGGGACAGACTGCAACTAATGAAAAACTGTTTTTT.